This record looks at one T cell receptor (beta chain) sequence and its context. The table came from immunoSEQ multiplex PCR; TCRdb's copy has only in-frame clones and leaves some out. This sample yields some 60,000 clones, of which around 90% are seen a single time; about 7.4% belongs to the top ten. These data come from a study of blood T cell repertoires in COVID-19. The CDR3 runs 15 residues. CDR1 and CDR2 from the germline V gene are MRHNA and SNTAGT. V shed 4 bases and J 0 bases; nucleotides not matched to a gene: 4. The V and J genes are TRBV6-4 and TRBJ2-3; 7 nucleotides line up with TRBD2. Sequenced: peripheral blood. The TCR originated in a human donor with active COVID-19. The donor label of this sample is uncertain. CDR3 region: CASSVDSGSTDTQYF. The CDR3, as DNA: TGTGCCAGCAGTGTTGATAGCGGGAGCACAGATACGCAGTATTTT.